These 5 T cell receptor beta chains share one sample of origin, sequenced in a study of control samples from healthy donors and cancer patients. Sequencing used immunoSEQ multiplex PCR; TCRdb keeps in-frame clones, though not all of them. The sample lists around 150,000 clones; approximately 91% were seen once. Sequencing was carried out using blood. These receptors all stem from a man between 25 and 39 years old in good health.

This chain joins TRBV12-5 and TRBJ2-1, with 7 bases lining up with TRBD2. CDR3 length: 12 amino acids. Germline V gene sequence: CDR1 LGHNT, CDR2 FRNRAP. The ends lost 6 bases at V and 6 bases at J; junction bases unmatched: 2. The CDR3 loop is CASGGRANEQFF. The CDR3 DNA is TGTGCTAGTGGAGGGAGGGCCAATGAGCAGTTCTTC.

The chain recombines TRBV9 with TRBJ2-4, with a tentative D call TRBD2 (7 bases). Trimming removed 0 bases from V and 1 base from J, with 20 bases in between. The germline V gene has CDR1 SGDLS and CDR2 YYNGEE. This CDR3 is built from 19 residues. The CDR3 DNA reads TGTGCCAGCAGCGTAGAGGGGGGGTTTAATGTTGTGGCCAAAAACATTCAGTACTTC. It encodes CASSVEGGFNVVAKNIQYF.

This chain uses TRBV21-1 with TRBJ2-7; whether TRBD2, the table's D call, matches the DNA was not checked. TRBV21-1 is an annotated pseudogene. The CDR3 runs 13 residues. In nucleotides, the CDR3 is TGTGCCAGCAGCAAAGTGCCGGGTAGGGAGCAGTACTTC. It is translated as CASSKVPGREQYF.

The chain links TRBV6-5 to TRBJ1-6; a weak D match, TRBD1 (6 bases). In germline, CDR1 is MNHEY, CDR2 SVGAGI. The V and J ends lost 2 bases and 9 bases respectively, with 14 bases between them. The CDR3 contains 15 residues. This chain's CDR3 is CASSYGRGGGSPLHF. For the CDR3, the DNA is TGTGCCAGCAGTTACGGCAGGGGAGGGGGTTCACCCCTCCACTTT.

The CDR3 here is CASSLWGNEQFF. DNA for the CDR3: TGTGCCAGCAGCTTATGGGGCAATGAGCAGTTCTTC. The chain joins TRBV7-9 to TRBJ2-1; D ambiguous. V gave up 2 bases and J gave up 6 bases, with 5 bases separating them. This CDR3 region has 12 residues. CDR1 SEHNR and CDR2 FQNEAQ come from the germline V gene (reference sequence).